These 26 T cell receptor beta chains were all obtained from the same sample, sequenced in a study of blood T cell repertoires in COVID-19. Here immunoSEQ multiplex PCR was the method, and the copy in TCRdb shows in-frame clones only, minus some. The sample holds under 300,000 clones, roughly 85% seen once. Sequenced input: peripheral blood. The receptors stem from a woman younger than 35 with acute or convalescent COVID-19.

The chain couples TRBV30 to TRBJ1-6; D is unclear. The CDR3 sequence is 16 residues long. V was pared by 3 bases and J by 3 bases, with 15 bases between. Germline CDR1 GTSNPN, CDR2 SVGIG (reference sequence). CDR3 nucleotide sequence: TGTGCCTGGAGCGCGGCGGCGCAGAACTATAATTCACCCCTCCACTTT. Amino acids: CAWSAAAQNYNSPLHF.

The CDR3, as DNA: TGTGCCAGCAGTGAAGCTGGCACCCTTAGCAATCAGCCCCAGCATTTT. Its translation is CASSEAGTLSNQPQHF. V and J are TRBV6-1 and TRBJ1-5; no firm D call. Trimming removed 0 bases at V and 0 bases at J, with 9 bases between. This CDR3 spans 16 amino acids. The germline V gene has CDR1 MNHNS and CDR2 SASEGT.

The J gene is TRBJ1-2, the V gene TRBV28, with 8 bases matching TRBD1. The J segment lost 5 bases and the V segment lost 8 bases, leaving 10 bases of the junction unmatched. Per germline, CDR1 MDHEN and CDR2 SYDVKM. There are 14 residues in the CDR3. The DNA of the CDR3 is TGTGCCAGCCAATTGGGACAGGCGGTATATGGCTACACCTTC. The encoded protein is CASQLGQAVYGYTF.

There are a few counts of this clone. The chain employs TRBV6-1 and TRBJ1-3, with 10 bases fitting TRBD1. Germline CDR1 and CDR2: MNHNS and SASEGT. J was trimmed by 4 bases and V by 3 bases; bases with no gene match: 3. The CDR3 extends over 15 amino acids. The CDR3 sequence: CASSDWTGGGNTIYF. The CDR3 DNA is TGTGCCAGCAGTGATTGGACAGGGGGAGGAAACACCATATATTTT.

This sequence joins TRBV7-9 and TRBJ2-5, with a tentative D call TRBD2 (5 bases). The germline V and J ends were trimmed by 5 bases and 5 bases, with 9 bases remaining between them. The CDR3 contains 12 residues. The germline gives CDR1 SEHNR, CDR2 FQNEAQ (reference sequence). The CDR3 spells CASSRSAETQYF. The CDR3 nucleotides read TGTGCCAGCAGCCGTAGCGCGGAGACCCAGTACTTC.

The CDR3, as DNA: TGTGCCAGCACTCCGGTACCCGGGACTTACCCCTACGAGCAGTACTTC. Translation: CASTPVPGTYPYEQYF. The chain recombines TRBV6-4 with TRBJ2-7, with D possibly TRBD2 on 6 matching bases. This CDR3 contains 16 residues. The germline CDR1 and CDR2 sequences are MRHNA and SNTAGT. V was clipped by 7 bases and J by 2 bases, with 21 bases between them.

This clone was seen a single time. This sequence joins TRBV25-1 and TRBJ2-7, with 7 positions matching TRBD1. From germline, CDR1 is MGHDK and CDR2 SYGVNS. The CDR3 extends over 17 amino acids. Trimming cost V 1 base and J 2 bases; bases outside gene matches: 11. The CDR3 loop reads CASSESRQGPITYEQYF. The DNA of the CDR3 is TGTGCCAGCAGTGAATCGAGACAGGGCCCCATTACCTACGAGCAGTACTTC.

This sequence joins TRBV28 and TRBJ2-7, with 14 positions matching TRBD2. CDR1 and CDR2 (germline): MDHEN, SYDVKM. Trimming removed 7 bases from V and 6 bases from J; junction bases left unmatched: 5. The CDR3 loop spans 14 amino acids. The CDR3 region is CASTGTSGRREQYF. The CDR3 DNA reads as TGTGCCAGCACCGGGACTAGCGGGAGACGCGAGCAGTACTTC. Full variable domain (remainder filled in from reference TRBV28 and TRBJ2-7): DVKVTQSSRYLVKRTGEKVFLECVQDMDHENMFWYRQDPGLGLRLIYFSYDVKMKEKGDIPEGYSVSREKKERFSLILESASTNQTSMYLCASTGTSGRREQYFGPGTRLTVT.

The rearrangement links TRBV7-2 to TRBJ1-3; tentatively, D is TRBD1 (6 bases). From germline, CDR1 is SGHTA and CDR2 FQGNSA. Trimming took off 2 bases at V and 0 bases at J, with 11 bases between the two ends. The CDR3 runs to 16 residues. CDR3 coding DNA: TGTGCCAGCAGCTTAAACAGGGCGAGCTCTGGAAACACCATATATTTT. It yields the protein CASSLNRASSGNTIYF.

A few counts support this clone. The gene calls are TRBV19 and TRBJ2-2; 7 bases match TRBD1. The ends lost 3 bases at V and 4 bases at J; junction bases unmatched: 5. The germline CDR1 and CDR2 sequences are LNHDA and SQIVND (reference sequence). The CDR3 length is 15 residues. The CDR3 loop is CASSIGSGGTGELFF. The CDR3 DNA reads TGTGCCAGTAGTATTGGGTCAGGGGGCACCGGGGAGCTGTTTTTT.

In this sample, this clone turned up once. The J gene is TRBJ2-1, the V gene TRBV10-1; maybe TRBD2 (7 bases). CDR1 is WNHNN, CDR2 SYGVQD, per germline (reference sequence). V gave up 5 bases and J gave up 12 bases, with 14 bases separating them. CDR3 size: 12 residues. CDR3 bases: TGCGCCAGCAGTCATCGCGGGGGCGGGCAGTTCTTC. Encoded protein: CASSHRGGGQFF.

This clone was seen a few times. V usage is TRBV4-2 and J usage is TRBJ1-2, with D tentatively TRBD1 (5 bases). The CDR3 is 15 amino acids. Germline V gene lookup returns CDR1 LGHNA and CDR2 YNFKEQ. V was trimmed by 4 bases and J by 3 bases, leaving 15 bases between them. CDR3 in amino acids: CASSPHRMLDYGYTF. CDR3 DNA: TGTGCCAGCAGCCCCCACAGGATGTTGGACTATGGCTACACCTTC.

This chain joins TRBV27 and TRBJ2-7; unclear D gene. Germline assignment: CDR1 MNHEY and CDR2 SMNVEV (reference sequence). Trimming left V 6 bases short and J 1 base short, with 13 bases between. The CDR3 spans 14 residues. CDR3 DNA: TGTGCCAGCAGGCCCTGGGCAGTTTCCTACGAGCAGTACTTC. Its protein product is CASRPWAVSYEQYF.

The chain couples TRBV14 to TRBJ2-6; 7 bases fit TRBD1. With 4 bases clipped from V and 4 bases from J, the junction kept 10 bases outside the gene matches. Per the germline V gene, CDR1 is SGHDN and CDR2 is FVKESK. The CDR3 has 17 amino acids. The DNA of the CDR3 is TGTGCCAGCAGCCCTCGGACAGGCTTGTTGGGGGCCAACGTCCTGACTTTC. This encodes CASSPRTGLLGANVLTF.

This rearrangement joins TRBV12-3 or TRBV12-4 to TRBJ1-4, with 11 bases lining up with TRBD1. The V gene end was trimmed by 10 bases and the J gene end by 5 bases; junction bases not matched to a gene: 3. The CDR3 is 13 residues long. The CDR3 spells CATRDRGNEKLFF. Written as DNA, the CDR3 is TGTGCCACCCGGGACAGGGGGAATGAAAAACTGTTTTTT.

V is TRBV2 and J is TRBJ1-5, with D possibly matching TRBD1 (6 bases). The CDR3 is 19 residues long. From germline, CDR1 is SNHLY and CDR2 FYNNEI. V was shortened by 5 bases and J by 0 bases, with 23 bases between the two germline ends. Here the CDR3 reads CASSNGQPRSAYSNQPQHF. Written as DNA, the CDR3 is TGTGCCAGCAGTAACGGACAGCCTAGATCGGCATATAGCAATCAGCCCCAGCATTTT. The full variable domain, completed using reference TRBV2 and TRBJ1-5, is EPEVTQTPSHQVTQMGQEVILRCVPISNHLYFYWYRQILGQKVEFLVSFYNNEISEKSEIFDDQFSVERPDGSNFTLKIRSTKLEDSAMYFCASSNGQPRSAYSNQPQHFGDGTRLSIL.

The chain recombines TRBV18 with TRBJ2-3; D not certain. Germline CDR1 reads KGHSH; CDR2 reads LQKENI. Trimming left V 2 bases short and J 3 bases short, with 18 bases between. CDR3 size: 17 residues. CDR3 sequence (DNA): TGTGCCAGCTCACCATTGCCAATAGCTGACGGTACAGATACGCAGTATTTT. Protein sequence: CASSPLPIADGTDTQYF.

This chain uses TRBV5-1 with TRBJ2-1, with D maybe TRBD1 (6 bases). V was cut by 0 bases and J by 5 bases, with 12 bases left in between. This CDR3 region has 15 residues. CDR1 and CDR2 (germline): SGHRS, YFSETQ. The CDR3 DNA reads TGCGCCAGCAGCTTGGTTACCAGGGGAAACAATGAGCAGTTCTTC. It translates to CASSLVTRGNNEQFF.

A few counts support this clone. The CDR3 spells CASRLVPDGYTF. The DNA for the CDR3 is TGTGCCAGCAGACTAGTACCTGATGGCTACACCTTC. The chain recombines TRBV28 with TRBJ1-2; D call uncertain. There are 12 residues in the CDR3. V was shortened by 6 bases and J by 6 bases, with 11 bases between the two germline ends. The germline V gene encodes CDR1 MDHEN and CDR2 SYDVKM.

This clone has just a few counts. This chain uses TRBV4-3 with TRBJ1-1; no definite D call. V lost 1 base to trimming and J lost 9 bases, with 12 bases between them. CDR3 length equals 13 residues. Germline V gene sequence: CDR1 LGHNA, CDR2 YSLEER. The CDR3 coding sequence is TGCGCCAGCAGCCAAGTGAACAGCGGCAAAGCTTTCTTT. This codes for CASSQVNSGKAFF.

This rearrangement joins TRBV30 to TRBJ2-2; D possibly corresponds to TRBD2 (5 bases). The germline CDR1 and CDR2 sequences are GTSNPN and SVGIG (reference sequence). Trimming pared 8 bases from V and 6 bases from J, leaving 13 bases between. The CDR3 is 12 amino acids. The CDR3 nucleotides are TGTGCCCTGAACGGAGGATCCGGGGAGCTGTTTTTT. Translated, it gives CALNGGSGELFF.

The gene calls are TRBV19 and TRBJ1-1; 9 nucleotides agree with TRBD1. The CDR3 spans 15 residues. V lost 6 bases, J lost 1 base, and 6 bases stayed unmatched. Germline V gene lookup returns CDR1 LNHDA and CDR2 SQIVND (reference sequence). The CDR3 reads CASRRDRATNTEAFF. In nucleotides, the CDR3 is TGTGCCAGTAGGCGGGACAGGGCAACGAACACTGAAGCTTTCTTT. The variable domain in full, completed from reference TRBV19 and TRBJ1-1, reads DGGITQSPKYLFRKEGQNVTLSCEQNLNHDAMYWYRQDPGQGLRLIYYSQIVNDFQKGDIAEGYSVSREKKESFPLTVTSAQKNPTAFYLCASRRDRATNTEAFFGQGTRLTVV.

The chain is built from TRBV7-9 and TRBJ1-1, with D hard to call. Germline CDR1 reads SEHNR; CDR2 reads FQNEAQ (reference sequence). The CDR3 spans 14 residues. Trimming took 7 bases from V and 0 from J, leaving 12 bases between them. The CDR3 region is CASIPNSLNTEAFF. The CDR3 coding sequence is TGTGCCAGCATCCCTAATAGCCTGAACACTGAAGCTTTCTTT. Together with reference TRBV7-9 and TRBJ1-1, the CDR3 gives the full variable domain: DTGVSQNPRHKITKRGQNVTFRCDPISEHNRLYWYRQTLGQGPEFLTYFQNEAQLEKSRLLSDRFSAERPKGSFSTLEIQRTEQGDSAMYLCASIPNSLNTEAFFGQGTRLTVV.

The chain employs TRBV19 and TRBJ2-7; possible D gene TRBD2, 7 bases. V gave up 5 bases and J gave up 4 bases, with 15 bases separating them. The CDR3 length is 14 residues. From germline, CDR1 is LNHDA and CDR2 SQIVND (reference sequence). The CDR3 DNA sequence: TGTGCCAGTAGTCACGTCGGGGGGCGTTACGAGCAGTACTTC. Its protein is CASSHVGGRYEQYF.

In nucleotides, the CDR3 is TGCGCCAGCAGTGAGTCGGGGGGACGCACAGATACGCAGTATTTT. Residues: CASSESGGRTDTQYF. The chain carries TRBV10-1 and TRBJ2-3, with D tentatively TRBD2 (6 bases). The CDR3 totals 15 residues. Trimming left V 0 bases short and J 1 base short, with 8 bases between. CDR1 and CDR2 from the germline V gene are WNHNN and SYGVQD (reference sequence).

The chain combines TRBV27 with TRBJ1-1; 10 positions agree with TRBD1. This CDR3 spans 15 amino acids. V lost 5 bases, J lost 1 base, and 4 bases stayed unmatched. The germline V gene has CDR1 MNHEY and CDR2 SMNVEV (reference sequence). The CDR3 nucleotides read TGTGCCAGCAGTCTGGGACAGGGGAGGAACACTGAAGCTTTCTTT. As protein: CASSLGQGRNTEAFF.